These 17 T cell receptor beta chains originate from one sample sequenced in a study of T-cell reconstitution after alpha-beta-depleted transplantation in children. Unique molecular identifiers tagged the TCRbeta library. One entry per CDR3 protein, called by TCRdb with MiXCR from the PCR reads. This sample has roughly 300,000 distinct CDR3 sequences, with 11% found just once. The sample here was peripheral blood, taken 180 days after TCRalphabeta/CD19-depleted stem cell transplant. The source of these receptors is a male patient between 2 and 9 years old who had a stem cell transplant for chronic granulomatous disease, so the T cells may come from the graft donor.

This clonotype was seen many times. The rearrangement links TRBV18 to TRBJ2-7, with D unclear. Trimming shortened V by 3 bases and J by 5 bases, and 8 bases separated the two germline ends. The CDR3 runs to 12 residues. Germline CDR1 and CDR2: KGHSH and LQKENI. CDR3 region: CASSPLVDEQYF. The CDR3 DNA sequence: TGTGCCAGCTCACCCCTGGTGGACGAGCAGTACTTC.

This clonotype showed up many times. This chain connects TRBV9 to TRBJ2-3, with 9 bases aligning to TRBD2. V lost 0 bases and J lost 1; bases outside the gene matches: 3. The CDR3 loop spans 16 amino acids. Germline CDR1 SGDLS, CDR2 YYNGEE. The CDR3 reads CASSVASGMGTDTQYF. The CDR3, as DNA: TGTGCCAGCAGCGTAGCTAGCGGGATGGGCACAGATACGCAGTATTTT. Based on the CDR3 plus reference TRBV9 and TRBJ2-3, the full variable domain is DSGVTQTPKHLITATGQRVTLRCSPRSGDLSVYWYQQSLDQGLQFLIQYYNGEERAKGNILERFSAQQFPDLHSELNLSSLELGDSALYFCASSVASGMGTDTQYFGPGTRLTVL.

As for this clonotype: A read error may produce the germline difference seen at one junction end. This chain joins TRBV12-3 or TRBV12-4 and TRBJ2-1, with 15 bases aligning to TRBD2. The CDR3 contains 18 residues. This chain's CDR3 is CASCLGLAGGPWYNEQFF. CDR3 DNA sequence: TGTGCCAGCTGTTTAGGACTAGCGGGAGGGCCTTGGTACAATGAGCAGTTCTTC.

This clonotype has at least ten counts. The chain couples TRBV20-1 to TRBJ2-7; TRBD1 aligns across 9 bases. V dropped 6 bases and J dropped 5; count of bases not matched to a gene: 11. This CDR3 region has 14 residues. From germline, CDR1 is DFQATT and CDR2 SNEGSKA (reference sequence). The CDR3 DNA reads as TGCAGTGCGAAGATTCCGGGACAGGGAAACGAGCAGTACTTC. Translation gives CSAKIPGQGNEQYF.

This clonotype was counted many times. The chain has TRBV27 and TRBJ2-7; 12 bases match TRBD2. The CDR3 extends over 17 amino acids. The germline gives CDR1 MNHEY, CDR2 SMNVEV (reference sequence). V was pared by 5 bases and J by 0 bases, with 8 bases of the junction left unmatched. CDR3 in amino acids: CASSTGLAGQVSYEQYF. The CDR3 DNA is TGTGCCAGCAGTACGGGACTAGCGGGCCAAGTCTCCTACGAGCAGTACTTC.

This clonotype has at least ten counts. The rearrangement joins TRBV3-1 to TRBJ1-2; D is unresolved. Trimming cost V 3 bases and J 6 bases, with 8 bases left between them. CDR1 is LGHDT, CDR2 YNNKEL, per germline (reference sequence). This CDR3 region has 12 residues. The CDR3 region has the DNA TGTGCCAGCAGCCATGCCGGAAATGGCTACACCTTC. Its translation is CASSHAGNGYTF.

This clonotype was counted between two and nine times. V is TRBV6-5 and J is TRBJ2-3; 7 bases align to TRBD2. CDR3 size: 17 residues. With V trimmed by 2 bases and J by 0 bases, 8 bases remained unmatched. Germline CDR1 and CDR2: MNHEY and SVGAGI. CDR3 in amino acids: CASSYRPSSGSTDTQYF. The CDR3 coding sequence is TGTGCCAGCAGTTACCGGCCCAGTAGCGGGAGCACAGATACGCAGTATTTT.

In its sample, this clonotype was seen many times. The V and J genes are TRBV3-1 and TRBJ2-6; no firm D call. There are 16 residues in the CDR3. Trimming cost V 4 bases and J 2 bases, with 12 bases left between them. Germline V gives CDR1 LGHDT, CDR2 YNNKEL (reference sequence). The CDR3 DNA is TGTGCCAGCAGCCCCTCCGTGAGCGCTGGGGCCAACGTCCTGACTTTC. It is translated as CASSPSVSAGANVLTF.

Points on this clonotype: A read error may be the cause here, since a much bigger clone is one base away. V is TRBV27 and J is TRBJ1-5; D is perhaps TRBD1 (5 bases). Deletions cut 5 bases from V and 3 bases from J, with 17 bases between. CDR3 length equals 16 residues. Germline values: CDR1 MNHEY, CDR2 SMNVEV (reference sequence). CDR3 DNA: TGTGCCAGCAGTCCTCGGTGGGGCTCAGACAATCAGCCCCAGCATTTT. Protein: CASSPRWGSDNQPQHF.

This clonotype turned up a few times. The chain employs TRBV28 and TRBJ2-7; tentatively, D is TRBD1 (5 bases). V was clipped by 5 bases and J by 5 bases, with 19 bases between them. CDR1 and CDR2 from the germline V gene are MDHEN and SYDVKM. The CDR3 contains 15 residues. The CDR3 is CASSPRGQKTNEQYF. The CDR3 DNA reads TGTGCCAGCAGTCCAAGGGGCCAGAAGACCAACGAGCAGTACTTC.

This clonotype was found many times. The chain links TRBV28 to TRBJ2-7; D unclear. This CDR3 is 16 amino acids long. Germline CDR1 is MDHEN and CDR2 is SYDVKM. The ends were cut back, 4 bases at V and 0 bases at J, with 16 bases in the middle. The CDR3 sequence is CASSSPTLRSSYEQYF. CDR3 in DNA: TGTGCCAGCAGTTCACCAACTCTGAGATCCTCCTACGAGCAGTACTTC.

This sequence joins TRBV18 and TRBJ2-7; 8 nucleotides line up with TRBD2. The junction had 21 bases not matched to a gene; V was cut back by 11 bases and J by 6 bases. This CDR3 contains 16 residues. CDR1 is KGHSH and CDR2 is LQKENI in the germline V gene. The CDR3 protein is CARQRQFPSGGFEQYF. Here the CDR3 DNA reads TGTGCCCGCCAGAGGCAGTTCCCCAGCGGGGGTTTCGAGCAGTACTTC.

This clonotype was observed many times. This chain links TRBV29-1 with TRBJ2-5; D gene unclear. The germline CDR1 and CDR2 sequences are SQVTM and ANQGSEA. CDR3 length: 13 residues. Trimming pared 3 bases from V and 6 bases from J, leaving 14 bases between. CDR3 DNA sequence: TGCAGCGTTGAGGGTCGGCCGCCACAGACCCAGTACTTC. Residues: CSVEGRPPQTQYF.

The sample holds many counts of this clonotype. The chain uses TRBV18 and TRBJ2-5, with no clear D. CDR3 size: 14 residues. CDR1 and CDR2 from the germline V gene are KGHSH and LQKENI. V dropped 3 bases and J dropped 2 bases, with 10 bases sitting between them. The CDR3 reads CASSPVQGQETQYF. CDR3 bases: TGTGCCAGCTCACCGGTACAAGGGCAAGAGACCCAGTACTTC.

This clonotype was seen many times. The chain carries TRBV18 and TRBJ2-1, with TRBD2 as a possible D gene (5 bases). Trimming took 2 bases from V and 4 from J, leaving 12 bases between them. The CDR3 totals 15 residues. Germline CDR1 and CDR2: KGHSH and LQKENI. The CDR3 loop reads CASSPNSGDYNEQFF. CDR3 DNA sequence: TGTGCCAGCTCACCAAACAGCGGCGATTACAATGAGCAGTTCTTC.

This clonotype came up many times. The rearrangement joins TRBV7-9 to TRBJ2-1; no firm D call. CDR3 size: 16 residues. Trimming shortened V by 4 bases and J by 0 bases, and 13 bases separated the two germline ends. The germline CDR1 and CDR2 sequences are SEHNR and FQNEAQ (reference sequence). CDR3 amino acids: CASSSLDSSSYNEQFF. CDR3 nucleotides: TGTGCCAGCAGCTCCCTAGACTCGAGCTCCTACAATGAGCAGTTCTTC. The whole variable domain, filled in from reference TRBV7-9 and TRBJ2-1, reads DTGVSQNPRHKITKRGQNVTFRCDPISEHNRLYWYRQTLGQGPEFLTYFQNEAQLEKSRLLSDRFSAERPKGSFSTLEIQRTEQGDSAMYLCASSSLDSSSYNEQFFGPGTRLTVL.

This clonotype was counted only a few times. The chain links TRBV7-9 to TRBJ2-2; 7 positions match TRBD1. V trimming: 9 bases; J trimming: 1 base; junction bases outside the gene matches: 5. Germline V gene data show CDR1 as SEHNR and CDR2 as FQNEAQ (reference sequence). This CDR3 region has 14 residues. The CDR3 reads CASPGQMNTGELFF. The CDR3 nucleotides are TGTGCCAGTCCGGGACAGATGAACACCGGGGAGCTGTTTTTT.